One and the same sample provided the 30 T cell receptor beta chains below, sequenced in a study of cytomegalovirus exposure and HLA in healthy donors. 60 Vbeta and 13 Jbeta primers were used in PCR. Sequenced by immunoSEQ multiplex PCR; TCRdb stores in-frame clones only, minus some. The data contain fewer than 150,000 clones, about 75% of them seen just once; the ten biggest clones take up about 3.8%. What was sequenced was PBMCs. The receptors were gathered from a man younger than 35 in good health and CMV-seronegative.

The chain employs TRBV6-1 and TRBJ1-3; D is unresolved. Trimming left V 2 bases short and J 0 bases short, with 11 bases between. Germline V gene data show CDR1 as MNHNS and CDR2 as SASEGT. The length of the CDR3 is 16 residues. The CDR3 region has the DNA TGTGCCAGCAGTGAATATCGGGGAGACTCTGGAAACACCATATATTTT. This translates into CASSEYRGDSGNTIYF.

This clone was recorded a few times. This chain connects TRBV5-1 to TRBJ2-5, with D maybe TRBD1 (5 bases). The J call may be faulty, since TRBJ2-7 better matches the DNA end. The CDR3 runs 13 residues. Germline V gene data show CDR1 as SGHRS and CDR2 as YFSETQ. Here the CDR3 DNA reads TGCGCCAGCAGCTTGGTAGGGGTCTACGAGCAGTACTTC. Protein: CASSLVGVYEQYF.

This clone was seen a single time. This chain links TRBV6-5 with TRBJ2-7; D may be TRBD2 (6 bases). CDR1 and CDR2 from the germline V gene are MNHEY and SVGAGI. V was shortened by 5 bases and J by 2 bases, with 13 bases between the two germline ends. CDR3 length equals 14 residues. The CDR3 region is CASSAGTATYEQYF. As DNA, the CDR3 is TGTGCCAGCAGTGCGGGGACGGCGACCTACGAGCAGTACTTC.

The chain has TRBV29-1 and TRBJ2-1; 10 bases are a match to TRBD2. Per germline, CDR1 SQVTM and CDR2 ANQGSEA. V was pared by 3 bases and J by 7 bases, with 0 bases of the junction left unmatched. This CDR3 comprises 12 residues. DNA of the CDR3: TGCAGCGTTGAGACTAGCGGGAATGAGCAGTTCTTC. It translates to CSVETSGNEQFF.

The CDR3 DNA is TGCGCCAGCAGCCCCGTCACGGGACAGGGCACTGAAGCTTTCTTT. Protein product: CASSPVTGQGTEAFF. V and J are TRBV5-1 and TRBJ1-1; TRBD1 aligns across 9 bases. Germline V gene data show CDR1 as SGHRS and CDR2 as YFSETQ. J lost 4 bases, V lost 4 bases, and 8 bases had no gene match. CDR3 length: 15 residues. Combining the CDR3 with reference TRBV5-1 and TRBJ1-1 gives the whole variable domain KAGVTQTPRYLIKTRGQQVTLSCSPISGHRSVSWYQQTPGQGLQFLFEYFSETQRNKGNFPGRFSGRQFSNSRSEMNVSTLELGDSALYLCASSPVTGQGTEAFFGQGTRLTVV.

J is TRBJ2-6 and V is TRBV28, with D tentatively TRBD1 (5 bases). Trimming stripped 5 bases from V and 4 bases from J, with 12 bases between. CDR3 length equals 15 residues. Germline V CDR1 and CDR2: MDHEN, SYDVKM. DNA of the CDR3: TGTGCCAGCAGTCTCCAGGGAACCGGGGCCAACGTCCTGACTTTC. It specifies CASSLQGTGANVLTF.

The V gene is TRBV5-1, the J gene TRBJ2-5; 14 bases map to TRBD2. Unmatched junction bases numbered 6, after V lost 0 bases and J lost 8 bases. The CDR3 runs to 16 residues. Germline-derived CDR1 and CDR2 are SGHRS and YFSETQ. Written as DNA, the CDR3 is TGCGCCAGCAGCTTGGCGGGGACTAGCGGGAGCGTTACCCAGTACTTC. Translation: CASSLAGTSGSVTQYF.

As regards this clone: The junction does not match germline at one end; this may be a read error. Other DNA sequences within the sample encode an identical CDR3. The chain couples TRBV27 to TRBJ1-6, with 10 bases lining up with TRBD1. The CDR3 runs to 16 residues. The germline V gene has CDR1 MNHEY and CDR2 SMNVEV (reference sequence). CDR3 amino acids: CASSSRDRGYNSPLHF. CDR3 nucleotides: TGTGCCAGCAGTTCCCGGGACAGGGGCTATAATTCCCCCCTCCACTTT.

As DNA, the CDR3 is TGTGCCAGCAGCTTAATCCCACTAGCGGGAGATCGCAATGAGCAGTTCTTC. It encodes CASSLIPLAGDRNEQFF. The rearrangement links TRBV7-3 to TRBJ2-1, with TRBD2 matching 11 bases. The CDR3 contains 17 residues. V was pared by 1 base and J by 6 bases, with 8 bases of the junction left unmatched. Germline V gene data show CDR1 as SGHTA and CDR2 as FQGTGA. The variable domain in full, completed from reference TRBV7-3 and TRBJ2-1, reads GAGVSQTPSNKVTEKGKYVELRCDPISGHTALYWYRQSLGQGPEFLIYFQGTGAADDSGLPNDRFFAVRPEGSVSTLKIQRTERGDSAVYLCASSLIPLAGDRNEQFFGPGTRLTVL.

This clone was detected only a few times. The rearrangement uses TRBV10-1 and TRBJ1-1; D gene unclear. Germline CDR1 WNHNN, CDR2 SYGVQD (reference sequence). The CDR3 loop spans 14 amino acids. V was trimmed by 3 bases and J by 1 base, leaving 9 bases between them. CDR3 sequence reads: CASSDQVENTEAFF. The CDR3 bases are TGCGCCAGCAGTGATCAGGTGGAGAACACTGAAGCTTTCTTT.

The gene calls are TRBV27 and TRBJ2-7, with 7 bases fitting TRBD1. J lost 3 bases, V lost 5 bases, and 13 bases had no gene match. Germline V gives CDR1 MNHEY, CDR2 SMNVEV (reference sequence). The CDR3 spans 16 residues. CDR3 DNA: TGTGCCAGCAGTCCATATCCGGACAGGATTGACTACGAGCAGTACTTC. It specifies CASSPYPDRIDYEQYF.

This chain joins TRBV5-4 and TRBJ2-5; no clear D. Germline CDR1 reads SGHNT; CDR2 reads YYREEE (reference sequence). The length of the CDR3 is 14 residues. V lost 5 bases to trimming and J lost 5 bases, with 16 bases between them. The CDR3 DNA follows: TGTGCCAGCAGACCCTTCGACACACCCGAGACCCAGTACTTC. It encodes CASRPFDTPETQYF.

The gene calls are TRBV5-1 and TRBJ2-5; possibly TRBD1 for D (6 bases). Between the trimmed V and J ends, which lost 0 bases and 3 bases, there was a span of 9 bases. CDR3 size: 14 residues. Germline CDR1 reads SGHRS; CDR2 reads YFSETQ. The CDR3 DNA is TGCGCCAGCAGCTTGGACAGGGTCGAAGAGACCCAGTACTTC. Protein: CASSLDRVEETQYF.

CDR3 amino acids: CASRGRTVNEKLFF. The DNA of the CDR3 is TGTGCCAGCAGGGGCCGGACAGTTAATGAAAAACTGTTTTTT. The chain uses TRBV2 and TRBJ1-4; TRBD1 is a possible D gene (6 bases). The germline gives CDR1 SNHLY, CDR2 FYNNEI. V was cut by 6 bases and J by 4 bases, with 12 bases left in between. CDR3 length: 14 amino acids. The variable domain in full, with the rest retrieved from reference TRBV2 and TRBJ1-4, is EPEVTQTPSHQVTQMGQEVILRCVPISNHLYFYWYRQILGQKVEFLVSFYNNEISEKSEIFDDQFSVERPDGSNFTLKIRSTKLEDSAMYFCASRGRTVNEKLFFGSGTQLSVL.

V gene TRBV7-9 combines with J gene TRBJ1-1, with D perhaps TRBD1 (6 bases). The CDR3 contains 13 residues. In germline, CDR1 is SEHNR, CDR2 FQNEAQ (reference sequence). Trimming left V 5 bases short and J 1 base short, with 8 bases between. This chain's CDR3 is CASSTGQNTEAFF. DNA for the CDR3: TGTGCCAGCAGCACGGGACAGAACACTGAAGCTTTCTTT.

The genes are TRBV9 and TRBJ1-5; D not resolved. Trimming shortened V by 0 bases and J by 6 bases, and 13 bases separated the two germline ends. Germline V gene lookup returns CDR1 SGDLS and CDR2 YYNGEE. This CDR3 has 15 residues. This chain's CDR3 is CASSVGGSSGQPQHF. DNA of the CDR3: TGTGCCAGCAGCGTAGGGGGAAGCAGCGGTCAGCCCCAGCATTTT.

The chain employs TRBV29-1 and TRBJ1-1; 7 nucleotides line up with TRBD1. CDR3 size: 14 residues. The trim removed 4 bases at V and 4 bases at J, leaving 9 bases unmatched. The germline CDR1 and CDR2 sequences are SQVTM and ANQGSEA. CDR3 in DNA: TGCAGCGTTGGATGGAGGGGGCGGCCCACTGAAGCTTTCTTT. Translation: CSVGWRGRPTEAFF.

J is TRBJ2-1 and V is TRBV7-2; D is unclear. Germline CDR1 SGHTA, CDR2 FQGNSA. The V and J ends lost 0 bases and 5 bases respectively, with 8 bases between them. CDR3 length equals 14 residues. The chain's CDR3 is CASSLANLDNEQFF. In DNA form, the CDR3 reads TGTGCCAGCAGCTTAGCAAATCTAGACAATGAGCAGTTCTTC.

J is TRBJ2-5 and V is TRBV6-5; 13 nucleotides agree with TRBD2. From germline, CDR1 is MNHEY and CDR2 SVGAGI. V lost 6 bases, J lost 4 bases, and 5 bases stayed unmatched. This CDR3 spans 15 amino acids. CDR3 nucleotide sequence: TGTGCCAGCAGACGACTAGCGGGGGGTGCAGAGACCCAGTACTTC. As protein: CASRRLAGGAETQYF.

The table lists this clone with a few counts. This rearrangement joins TRBV19 to TRBJ1-2; 7 nucleotides match TRBD1. This CDR3 is built from 14 residues. Trimming cost V 3 bases and J 2 bases; bases outside gene matches: 3. Germline values: CDR1 LNHDA, CDR2 SQIVND (reference sequence). CDR3 region: CASSMGGQNYGYTF. For the CDR3, the DNA is TGTGCCAGTAGTATGGGGGGACAGAACTATGGCTACACCTTC.

The rearrangement uses TRBV14 and TRBJ2-1; D is possibly TRBD1 (6 bases). CDR3 length: 14 amino acids. The germline V and J ends were trimmed by 1 base and 6 bases, with 10 bases remaining between them. The germline V gene has CDR1 SGHDN and CDR2 FVKESK. CDR3 coding DNA: TGTGCCAGCAGCCAAGCGGGACACCGCAATGAGCAGTTCTTC. Translated: CASSQAGHRNEQFF.

V and J are TRBV9 and TRBJ1-3; D is possibly TRBD1 (6 bases). The CDR3 totals 15 residues. Germline V gene data show CDR1 as SGDLS and CDR2 as YYNGEE. V was trimmed by 3 bases and J by 0 bases, leaving 10 bases between them. The CDR3 is CASSGRDISGNTIYF. CDR3 DNA sequence: TGTGCCAGCAGCGGACGGGACATCTCTGGAAACACCATATATTTT.

V is TRBV12-5 and J is TRBJ2-7, with D hard to call. Trimming took off 6 bases at V and 3 bases at J, with 18 bases between the two ends. This CDR3 is 15 amino acids long. Germline CDR1 LGHNT, CDR2 FRNRAP. The CDR3 protein is CASGRDNGAFYEQYF. CDR3 DNA sequence: TGTGCTAGTGGCCGAGACAACGGTGCCTTCTACGAGCAGTACTTC.

The chain uses TRBV15 and TRBJ1-2; 7 bases fit TRBD1. The germline V gene has CDR1 LNHNV and CDR2 YYDKDF (reference sequence). V shed 1 base, J shed 4 bases, and the junction held 12 bases outside the gene matches. The CDR3 is 17 residues long. CDR3 in DNA: TGTGCCACCAGCAGAGCCCCCCCTACAGGGGTTCGCTATGGCTACACCTTC. It yields the protein CATSRAPPTGVRYGYTF. Supplemented by reference TRBV15 and TRBJ1-2, the full variable domain reads DAMVIQNPRYQVTQFGKPVTLSCSQTLNHNVMYWYQQKSSQAPKLLFHYYDKDFNNEADTPDNFQSRRPNTSFCFLDIRSPGLGDTAMYLCATSRAPPTGVRYGYTFGSGTRLTVV.

This chain links TRBV18 with TRBJ2-7, with 8 bases lining up with TRBD1. V trimming: 3 bases; J trimming: 4 bases; junction bases outside the gene matches: 5. Germline loops: CDR1 KGHSH, CDR2 LQKENI. The CDR3 contains 14 residues. The DNA of the CDR3 is TGTGCCAGCTCACCCGACAGGGGAAGATACGAGCAGTACTTC. Translated, it gives CASSPDRGRYEQYF.

The chain uses TRBV5-1 and TRBJ2-7; 10 bases are shared with TRBD2. The CDR3 is 14 residues long. Germline CDR1 and CDR2: SGHRS and YFSETQ. Losses at the gene ends were 4 bases for V and 4 bases for J; bases not matched to a gene: 5. The CDR3 nucleotides read TGCGCCAGCAGCACAGGACTAGCGGAGTACGAGCAGTACTTC. Its protein product is CASSTGLAEYEQYF.

This clone was seen a handful of times. The chain has TRBV28 and TRBJ1-2; D gene uncertain. Germline V lookup: CDR1 MDHEN, CDR2 SYDVKM. The CDR3 extends over 12 amino acids. The V and J ends lost 2 bases and 8 bases respectively, with 9 bases between them. The CDR3 loop is CASSLNLVGYTF. In DNA, the CDR3 is TGTGCCAGCAGTTTAAATTTAGTGGGCTACACCTTC.

This chain links TRBV6-1 with TRBJ2-7, with TRBD1 matching 8 bases. Per germline, CDR1 MNHNS and CDR2 SASEGT. CDR3 length: 18 residues. V lost 4 bases and J lost 0; bases outside the gene matches: 14. The CDR3 protein is CASSGGLLRTGTSYEQYF. The CDR3 bases are TGTGCCAGCAGTGGGGGTCTGCTAAGGACAGGGACCTCCTACGAGCAGTACTTC.

This chain joins TRBV27 and TRBJ2-1; the D gene is possibly TRBD1 (5 bases). V dropped 4 bases and J dropped 4 bases, with 11 bases sitting between them. The V gene's germline CDR1 is MNHEY and CDR2 SMNVEV (reference sequence). The CDR3 is 14 amino acids. This chain's CDR3 is CASSWQGEYNEQFF. CDR3 DNA sequence: TGTGCCAGCAGTTGGCAGGGTGAATACAATGAGCAGTTCTTC.

The chain has TRBV27 and TRBJ2-1; TRBD2 matches at 11 bases. CDR3 size: 16 residues. With 3 bases clipped from V and 8 bases from J, the junction kept 9 bases outside the gene matches. CDR1 and CDR2 (germline): MNHEY, SMNVEV (reference sequence). The CDR3 DNA reads TGTGCCAGCAGTTTCCCCACTAGCGGGAGTAATCATGAGCAGTTCTTC. Translating it yields CASSFPTSGSNHEQFF.